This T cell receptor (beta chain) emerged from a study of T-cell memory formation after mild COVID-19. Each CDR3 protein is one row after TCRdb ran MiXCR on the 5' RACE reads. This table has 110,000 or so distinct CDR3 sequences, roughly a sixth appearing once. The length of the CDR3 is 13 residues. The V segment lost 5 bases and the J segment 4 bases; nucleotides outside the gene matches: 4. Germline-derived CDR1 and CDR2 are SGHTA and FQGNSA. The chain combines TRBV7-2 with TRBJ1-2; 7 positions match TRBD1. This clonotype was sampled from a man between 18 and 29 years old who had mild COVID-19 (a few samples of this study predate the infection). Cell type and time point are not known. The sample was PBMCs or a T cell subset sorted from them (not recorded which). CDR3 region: CASSKDRVYGYTF. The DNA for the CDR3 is TGTGCCAGCAGCAAAGACAGGGTCTATGGCTACACCTTC.